These T cell receptor beta chains were read from a single sample in a study of blood T cell repertoires in COVID-19. The assay was immunoSEQ multiplex PCR, and TCRdb's table has in-frame clones only and misses some. The sample records approximately 280,000 clones, 70% to 90% being singletons. Sequences were obtained from peripheral blood. Receptors were obtained from a middle-aged man with active or convalescent COVID-19. CDR3s include the opening cysteine and the closing phenylalanine or tryptophan. The D gene is left open where the match is weak. Clone size is shown for a subset of rows, as once, few, many or a class of expanded clone.

CASSQGRGNYGYTF TGTGCCAGTAGTCAGGGCAGGGGGAACTATGGCTACACCTTC TRBJ1-2 . TRBV19 TRBD1
CASSGRRGLGYTF TGTGCCAGCTCCGGGAGAAGGGGGCTAGGCTACACCTTC TRBJ1-2 once TRBV28 TRBD1
CASSQNQGSYNSPLHF TGTGCCAGCAGCCAGAATCAGGGTTCCTATAATTCACCCCTCCACTTT TRBJ1-6 . TRBV2 .
CASSRPDRGSYEQYF TGCGCCAGCAGCCGACCTGACAGAGGCTCCTACGAGCAGTACTTC TRBJ2-7 . TRBV4-1 .
CASSYARLSLSSYNEQFF TGTGCCAGCAGTTACGCTAGACTATCCCTGAGCTCCTACAATGAGCAGTTCTTC TRBJ2-1 . TRBV6-2/TRBV6-3 .
CASSSPRGQETQYF TGCGCCAGCAGCTCACCCAGGGGGCAGGAGACCCAGTACTTC TRBJ2-5 . TRBV5-1 TRBD1
CASSEGLATLTYEQYF TGTGCCAGCAGTGAAGGACTAGCGACTCTAACATACGAGCAGTACTTC TRBJ2-7 . TRBV6-1 TRBD2
CASSVGQGALNTEAFF TGTGCCAGCAGCGTAGGCCAGGGGGCACTGAACACTGAAGCTTTCTTT TRBJ1-1 . TRBV9 TRBD1
CASSAPGWVETQYF TGTGCCAGCAGTGCTCCGGGGTGGGTTGAGACCCAGTACTTC TRBJ2-5 once TRBV25-1 .
CASSFLQGDYGYTF TGCGCCAGCAGCTTTCTACAGGGGGACTATGGCTACACCTTC TRBJ1-2 few TRBV5-1 TRBD1
CASRIQGPAFF TGTGCCAGCAGAATTCAGGGCCCAGCTTTCTTT TRBJ1-1 . TRBV28 .
CASSLTSGVGTDTQYF TGTGCCAGCTCACTTACTAGCGGCGTCGGCACAGATACGCAGTATTTT TRBJ2-3 . TRBV18 TRBD2
CASSPQPDRRNTEAFF TGTGCCAGCAGCCCTCAACCGGACAGGAGGAACACTGAAGCTTTCTTT TRBJ1-1 . TRBV6-2/TRBV6-3 TRBD1
CAWSAHRQGGLYSPDQPQHF TGTGCCTGGAGCGCCCACAGACAGGGCGGGCTCTACTCCCCTGATCAGCCCCAGCATTTT TRBJ1-5 . TRBV30 TRBD1
CASSLGTHQRASYEQYF TGCGCCAGCAGCTTGGGGACCCACCAGCGGGCCTCCTACGAGCAGTACTTC TRBJ2-7 . TRBV5-1 .
CAIGGGGQGGMNTEAFF TGTGCCATCGGGGGAGGAGGACAGGGCGGAATGAACACTGAAGCTTTCTTT TRBJ1-1 . TRBV10-3 TRBD1
CASSWGGTNTEAFF TGTGCCAGCAGTTGGGGCGGGACGAACACTGAAGCTTTCTTT TRBJ1-1 . TRBV27 .
CASSFNGLHDYEQYF TGCGCCAGCAGCTTTAACGGACTACACGATTACGAGCAGTACTTC TRBJ2-7 many TRBV5-1 .
CASSLQSGGQTGELFF TGTGCCAGCAGCTTACAGTCGGGAGGGCAAACCGGGGAGCTGTTTTTT TRBJ2-2 . TRBV7-3 TRBD2
CASSIRDGRTYNEQFF TGTGCCAGTAGTATCCGTGACGGGAGGACCTACAATGAGCAGTTCTTC TRBJ2-1 once TRBV19 TRBD2
CASSGQAAEYGYTF TGTGCCAGCAGTGGACAGGCAGCAGAATATGGCTACACCTTC TRBJ1-2 few TRBV2 .
CASSLDSGAYNEQFF TGTGCCAGCAGCTTGGATAGCGGGGCCTACAATGAGCAGTTCTTC TRBJ2-1 . TRBV5-4 TRBD2
CASSEALGFSYNSPLHF TGTGCCAGCAGTGAGGCCCTCGGGTTCTCCTATAATTCACCCCTCCACTTT TRBJ1-6 . TRBV2 .
CARSFQGASVVKQFF TGTGCCAGAAGCTTCCAGGGGGCATCCGTAGTCAAGCAGTTCTTC TRBJ2-1 . TRBV5-3 TRBD1
CASSLQGVNTEAFF TGTGCCAGCAGCTTACAGGGGGTAAACACTGAAGCTTTCTTT TRBJ1-1 . TRBV7-8 TRBD1